A selection of T cell receptor beta chains follows, all from one sample in a study of regulatory T cells in long-lasting Graves disease. Each CDR3 protein gets one entry after TCRdb re-called the multiplex PCR reads with MiXCR. The data contain a few hundred thousand distinct CDR3 sequences, 15% to 20% of them singletons. The same data also went into a second study, on T cells in Graves' hyperthyroidism and ophthalmopathy.

Sample: peripheral blood mononuclear cells (PBMCs), taken at new diagnosis, from a patient treated with antithyroid drugs. These receptors originate from a woman in her late teens or twenties with Graves disease. Both conserved end residues are part of each CDR3. The D gene is left open where the match is weak. Clone size appears in some rows only: once, few, many, or a class for an expanded clone.

d_gene	len	v_gene	abundance	j_gene	CDR3aa	CDR3nt
.	16	TRBV13	few	TRBJ1-6	CASSLQGRGGGSPLHF	TGTGCCAGCAGCTTACAGGGTCGCGGGGGTGGTTCACCCCTCCACTTT
.	16	TRBV19	.	TRBJ1-2	CASRKAGTFTWRGYTF	TGTGCCAGTAGGAAAGCCGGGACTTTCACTTGGCGGGGCTACACCTTC
.	13	TRBV5-1	many	TRBJ2-7	CASSWTVTYEQYF	TGCGCCAGCAGCTGGACGGTTACCTACGAGCAGTACTTC
.	16	TRBV20-1	many	TRBJ2-7	CSARMLRAGLSYEQYF	TGCAGTGCTAGAATGTTACGAGCGGGCCTCTCCTACGAGCAGTACTTC
TRBD2	15	TRBV20-1	.	TRBJ2-3	CSALAGGPLTDTQYF	TGCAGTGCCCTAGCGGGGGGCCCCCTCACAGATACGCAGTATTTT
.	14	TRBV28	many	TRBJ1-1	CASSFGHLNTEAFF	TGTGCCAGCAGTTTTGGGCATCTGAACACTGAAGCTTTCTTT
TRBD2	16	TRBV11-2	.	TRBJ2-3	CASSSRTSGDTDTQYF	TGTGCCAGCAGCTCAAGGACTAGCGGGGACACAGATACGCAGTATTTT
.	14	TRBV11-2	many	TRBJ2-1	CASSSSYSANEQFF	TGTGCCAGCAGCTCCTCCTACTCCGCCAATGAGCAGTTCTTC
TRBD1	15	TRBV5-1	few	TRBJ1-4	CASSWTGGSREKLFF	TGCGCCAGCAGCTGGACAGGGGGTAGCCGTGAAAAACTGTTTTTT
.	13	TRBV5-1	few	TRBJ2-1	CASSLADSRIKFF	TGCGCCAGCAGCTTGGCCGACAGCAGGATCAAGTTCTTC
.	15	TRBV19	.	TRBJ2-2	CASSWGITNTGELFF	TGTGCCAGTAGCTGGGGGATTACGAACACCGGGGAGCTGTTTTTT
.	15	TRBV18	many	TRBJ2-1	CASSPTGTSYNEQFF	TGTGCCAGCTCACCAACAGGGACTTCCTACAATGAGCAGTTCTTC
.	15	TRBV28	few	TRBJ2-7	CASSSSFADLYEQYF	TGTGCCAGCAGTTCATCCTTCGCAGACCTCTACGAGCAGTACTTC
TRBD2	18	TRBV14	many	TRBJ2-1	CASSHTGTSGLRRGEQFF	TGTGCCAGCAGCCATACCGGGACTAGCGGTTTGAGACGAGGCGAGCAGTTCTTC
.	13	TRBV5-6	.	TRBJ1-2	CASSLIHNYGYTF	TGTGCCAGCAGCTTAATACACAACTATGGCTACACCTTC
.	16	TRBV5-1	few	TRBJ2-1	CASSLSAGHSYNDQFF	TGCGCCAGCAGCTTGTCAGCGGGACACTCCTACAATGATCAGTTCTTC
TRBD1	15	TRBV4-1	.	TRBJ1-4	CASSPIDPGQQKLFF	TGCGCCAGCAGCCCAATTGACCCGGGACAGCAAAAACTGTTTTTT
TRBD1	15	TRBV27	many	TRBJ2-7	CASAWDRGRSYEQYF	TGTGCCAGCGCTTGGGACAGGGGGAGGTCCTACGAGCAGTACTTC
TRBD2	15	TRBV6-1	many	TRBJ2-7	CASSSTSGLTYEQYF	TGTGCCAGCAGCAGCACTAGCGGGTTAACCTACGAGCAGTACTTC
.	13	TRBV7-2	.	TRBJ1-1	CASSFTANAEAFF	TGTGCCAGCAGCTTCACGGCGAACGCTGAAGCTTTCTTT
.	15	TRBV18	many	TRBJ2-7	CASSPEPITPYEQYF	TGTGCCAGCTCACCAGAACCGATTACGCCCTACGAGCAGTACTTC
.	13	TRBV7-2	.	TRBJ1-5	CASSGGRNQPQHF	TGTGCCAGCAGCGGGGGAAGAAATCAGCCCCAGCATTTT
TRBD2	16	TRBV5-1	.	TRBJ2-1	CASSLAPGREEGEQFF	TGCGCCAGCAGCTTGGCTCCGGGGCGGGAGGAGGGTGAGCAGTTCTTC
TRBD1	16	TRBV20-1	.	TRBJ1-1	CSAGLQGAPGETEAFF	TGCAGTGCTGGCCTACAGGGGGCGCCCGGGGAGACTGAAGCTTTCTTT
TRBD1	15	TRBV27	few	TRBJ2-1	CASSSGDRRYNEQFF	TGTGCCAGCAGTTCAGGGGACAGGCGCTACAATGAGCAGTTCTTC
.	13	TRBV5-1	many	TRBJ2-3	CASSPQAGDTQYF	TGCGCCAGCAGTCCACAGGCGGGGGATACGCAGTATTTT
.	15	TRBV9	many	TRBJ2-1	CASSVVGGSYNEQFF	TGTGCCAGCAGCGTAGTTGGAGGCTCCTACAATGAGCAGTTCTTC
TRBD2	14	TRBV19	.	TRBJ2-7	CASSRLASAREQYF	TGTGCCAGTAGCCGACTAGCGTCTGCTAGGGAGCAGTACTTC
TRBD2	18	TRBV9	many	TRBJ2-3	CASSVVGLAGGPGDTQYF	TGTGCCAGCAGCGTAGTAGGACTAGCGGGGGGCCCAGGGGATACGCAGTATTTT
.	13	TRBV9	.	TRBJ1-1	CASSVGGYTEAFF	TGTGCCAGCAGCGTAGGGGGTTACACTGAAGCTTTCTTT
.	17	TRBV12-3/TRBV12-4	.	TRBJ2-3	CASSFTGDVLSANTQYF	TGTGCCAGCAGTTTTACAGGAGACGTGTTAAGTGCAAATACGCAGTATTTT
.	16	TRBV7-8	few	TRBJ2-2	CASSLAGGVRTGELFF	TGTGCCAGCAGCTTAGCGGGGGGAGTCCGCACCGGGGAGCTGTTTTTT
.	16	TRBV28	many	TRBJ2-1	CASSSPVDTQVDEQFF	TGTGCCAGCAGTTCACCCGTAGACACACAGGTTGATGAGCAGTTCTTC
.	14	TRBV27	.	TRBJ1-6	CASSTRTPNSPLHF	TGTGCCAGCAGTACCCGGACACCTAATTCACCCCTCCACTTT
.	16	TRBV7-6	many	TRBJ2-3	CASSSSARTSTDTQYF	TGTGCCAGCAGCTCCTCTGCAAGAACTAGCACAGATACGCAGTATTTT
.	15	TRBV15	few	TRBJ2-6	CATSRVGSGANVLTF	TGTGCCACCAGCAGAGTTGGATCTGGGGCCAACGTCCTGACTTTC
TRBD1	16	TRBV7-9	.	TRBJ1-2	CASRSTRTGINYGYTF	TGTGCCAGCAGATCCACCCGGACAGGGATTAACTATGGCTACACCTTC
TRBD1	13	TRBV12-3/TRBV12-4	many	TRBJ2-7	CASSLRAGGEQYF	TGTGCCAGCAGTTTACGGGCAGGGGGCGAGCAGTACTTC